The TCR beta chain described here comes from a study of T cells in Graves' hyperthyroidism and ophthalmopathy. About the study: Peripheral blood sampling occurred at initial diagnosis, before any treatment.

This clonotype was seen at least ten times. RNA transcripts gave rise to amplified TCR beta CDR3 regions. The TCR CDR3 was amplified in a first-round RT-PCR using the HTBI primer set. One entry per CDR3 protein results from TCRdb running MiXCR on the multiplex PCR reads. The repertoire consists of roughly 660,000 distinct CDR3 sequences, with roughly 17% occurring once and the leading ten covering roughly a sixth. CDR1 is SGDLS and CDR2 is YYNGEE in the germline V gene. The CDR3 is made up of 15 amino acids. Between the trimmed V and J ends, which lost 0 bases and 7 bases, there was a span of 13 bases.

The gene calls are TRBV9 and TRBJ2-2, with D possibly TRBD2 on 5 matching bases. This receptor was obtained from a middle-aged man with Graves' hyperthyroidism. The sample taken for sequencing was blood. CDR3: CASSVALSGIGELFF. In nucleotides, the CDR3 is TGTGCCAGCAGCGTAGCCCTAAGCGGTATCGGGGAGCTGTTTTTT.